Each of the 22 T cell receptor beta chains below was sequenced from the same sample in a study of Ad26.COV2.S vaccination and SARS-CoV-2 variants. Some clones are missing from TCRdb's copy, which holds only in-frame ones; the method was immunoSEQ multiplex PCR. Of about 350,000 clones detected, around 89% appear once; the ten largest clones hold about 6.4%. The treatment: 19 received Ad26.COV2.S at low or high dose, single or two shots; 5 received placebo; per-sample allocation not given. Sample collection was performed on day 63 after the first vaccine or placebo injection. Source: peripheral blood, taken in a trial of Ad26.COV2.S vaccine versus placebo. These receptors were collected from a person between 18 and 65 years old who received the Ad26.COV2.S COVID-19 vaccine or a placebo.

The chain recombines TRBV4-3 with TRBJ1-1; 7 bases agree with TRBD1. Trimming took 4 bases from V and 0 from J; bases not matched to a gene: 5. The CDR3 consists of 15 residues. Germline V gene sequence: CDR1 LGHNA, CDR2 YSLEER. CDR3 nucleotides: TGCGCCAGCAGCCCCTGGACAGGAATGAACACTGAAGCTTTCTTT. As protein: CASSPWTGMNTEAFF.

The genes are TRBV27 and TRBJ1-5; 12 nucleotides align to TRBD1. Unmatched junction bases numbered 6, after V lost 6 bases and J lost 6 bases. There are 15 residues in the CDR3. Germline loops: CDR1 MNHEY, CDR2 SMNVEV (reference sequence). CDR3 nucleotides: TGTGCCAGCAGCCTTGGGACAGGGGGCGGTCAGCCCCAGCATTTT. This translates into CASSLGTGGGQPQHF.

The chain couples TRBV6-5 to TRBJ2-1, with D possibly being TRBD1 or TRBD2 (5 bases each). V lost 6 bases and J 9 bases, leaving 15 bases between the germline ends. The germline V gene has CDR1 MNHEY and CDR2 SVGAGI. The length of the CDR3 is 13 residues. The CDR3 DNA sequence: TGTGCCAGCAGCCGAGGACTGGGACGTGAGCAGTTCTTC. This gives the protein CASSRGLGREQFF.

The chain uses TRBV4-3 and TRBJ2-7, with 10 nucleotides matching TRBD1. The CDR3 runs 16 residues. V shed 0 bases and J 7 bases; nucleotides not matched to a gene: 9. CDR1 and CDR2 from the germline V gene are LGHNA and YSLEER. The CDR3 protein is CASSQDPRQGAVEQYF. The CDR3, as DNA: TGCGCCAGCAGCCAAGATCCCCGACAGGGGGCAGTGGAGCAGTACTTC.

The V call is TRBV15, the J call TRBJ2-3, with D tentatively TRBD2 (7 bases). With 1 base removed from V and 0 bases from J, the gap between germline ends came to 11 bases. This CDR3 is built from 16 residues. CDR1 and CDR2 (germline): LNHNV, YYDKDF (reference sequence). The CDR3 nucleotides read TGTGCCACCAGCAGAGGGGGGGGCCGGAGCACAGATACGCAGTATTTT. The encoded protein is CATSRGGGRSTDTQYF.

This clone was seen a few times. The chain is built from TRBV5-4 and TRBJ1-1; no definite D call. Trimming pared 4 bases from V and 0 bases from J, leaving 7 bases between. This CDR3 spans 13 amino acids. The germline V gene has CDR1 SGHNT and CDR2 YYREEE (reference sequence). CDR3 amino acids: CASSQVLNTEAFF. The CDR3, as DNA: TGTGCCAGCAGCCAGGTACTGAACACTGAAGCTTTCTTT.

The chain carries TRBV12-3 or TRBV12-4 and TRBJ2-7; the D is unclear. CDR3 length: 12 residues. V lost 4 bases to trimming and J lost 7 bases, with 11 bases between them. The CDR3 protein is CASSSSSTEQYF. The CDR3 nucleotides read TGTGCCAGCAGTTCCTCCTCTACGGAGCAGTACTTC.

The genes are TRBV6-2 or TRBV6-3 and TRBJ2-7, with D perhaps matching TRBD1 (5 bases). CDR1 is MNHEY and CDR2 is SVGEGT in the germline V gene. The CDR3 is 14 amino acids. V was trimmed by 6 bases and J by 0 bases, leaving 12 bases between them. The CDR3 loop reads CASSQDSVSYEQYF. The CDR3 DNA follows: TGTGCCAGCAGCCAAGACAGCGTCTCCTACGAGCAGTACTTC.

The chain has TRBV9 and TRBJ2-2; 9 bases match TRBD2. The germline CDR1 and CDR2 sequences are SGDLS and YYNGEE. V lost 0 bases and J lost 7; bases outside the gene matches: 13. This CDR3 is 18 amino acids long. The CDR3 DNA is TGTGCCAGCAGCGTAGGAAGTAGCGGGGGAGCGGGGGTCGGGGAGCTGTTTTTT. It encodes CASSVGSSGGAGVGELFF.

This sequence joins TRBV4-1 and TRBJ2-5; 7 nucleotides agree with TRBD1. Germline V gene data show CDR1 as MGHRA and CDR2 as YSYEKL. The V segment lost 3 bases and the J segment 5 bases; nucleotides outside the gene matches: 9. The CDR3 contains 15 residues. CDR3 DNA sequence: TGCGCCAGCAGCCAGGGGACAGAGGCTCTCGAGACCCAGTACTTC. Translating it yields CASSQGTEALETQYF.

The gene calls are TRBV6-5 and TRBJ2-1; 7 bases fit TRBD2. The CDR3 totals 14 residues. The junction had 9 bases not matched to a gene; V was cut back by 10 bases and J by 3 bases. Germline V gives CDR1 MNHEY, CDR2 SVGAGI. CDR3 DNA: TGTGCCACCATGGGGCTAGCGGTCTACAATGAGCAGTTCTTC. Translating it yields CATMGLAVYNEQFF.

The CDR3 sequence: CASSLAQGAMNQPQHF. The CDR3 DNA follows: TGTGCCAGCAGCTTGGCGCAGGGGGCGATGAATCAGCCCCAGCATTTT. The chain employs TRBV5-5 and TRBJ1-5; 8 nucleotides align to TRBD1. The V and J ends lost 0 bases and 4 bases, in that order; junction bases with no gene match: 6. In germline, CDR1 is SGHKS, CDR2 YYEKEE (reference sequence). The CDR3 extends over 16 amino acids.

V usage is TRBV27 and J usage is TRBJ1-2; TRBD1 agrees at 8 bases. The CDR3 contains 17 residues. J lost 3 bases, V lost 2 bases, and 11 bases had no gene match. The germline CDR1 and CDR2 sequences are MNHEY and SMNVEV (reference sequence). The CDR3 DNA reads as TGTGCCAGCAGTTTAAGCGCTCGGACAGGGTTTGACTATGGCTACACCTTC. It translates to CASSLSARTGFDYGYTF.

The chain has TRBV28 and TRBJ1-2, with D possibly TRBD1 on 6 matching bases. Germline lookup yields CDR1 MDHEN and CDR2 SYDVKM. Trimming took off 8 bases at V and 1 base at J, with 14 bases between the two ends. The CDR3 runs 14 residues. The CDR3 region is CASFTPRGNYGYTF. The CDR3 nucleotides read TGTGCCAGCTTCACTCCCAGGGGTAACTATGGCTACACCTTC.

V usage is TRBV5-1 and J usage is TRBJ2-7; TRBD2 might be the D (6 bases). CDR1 is SGHRS, CDR2 YFSETQ, per germline. V lost 4 bases to trimming and J lost 2 bases, with 16 bases between them. This CDR3 comprises 15 residues. In nucleotides, the CDR3 is TGCGCCAGCAGCAGCTCCGGGACTTCTACCTACGAGCAGTACTTC. As protein: CASSSSGTSTYEQYF.

The chain uses TRBV6-2 or TRBV6-3 and TRBJ1-2, with 7 bases that match TRBD1. The V and J ends lost 4 bases and 2 bases, in that order; junction bases with no gene match: 4. Germline lookup yields CDR1 MNHEY and CDR2 SVGEGT. The CDR3 sequence is 14 residues long. The CDR3, as DNA: TGTGCCAGCAGTTGGACGGGACAGAACTATGGCTACACCTTC. As protein: CASSWTGQNYGYTF.

The V gene is TRBV7-3, the J gene TRBJ1-4; 7 positions agree with TRBD1. This CDR3 has 15 residues. Unmatched junction bases numbered 11, after V lost 5 bases and J lost 8 bases. The germline gives CDR1 SGHTA, CDR2 FQGTGA. In DNA form, the CDR3 reads TGTGCCAGCAGCCCTCGACAGGGTTGGAACGAAAAACTGTTTTTT. Translated, it gives CASSPRQGWNEKLFF.

V and J are TRBV19 and TRBJ1-2, with D possibly TRBD1 on 5 matching bases. This CDR3 spans 15 amino acids. The V end lost 7 bases, the J end lost 2 bases, and 17 bases lay between the germline ends. In germline, CDR1 is LNHDA, CDR2 SQIVND (reference sequence). For the CDR3, the DNA is TGTGCCAGTAAAACCCGGGACTTCAGAAACTATGGCTACACCTTC. This gives the protein CASKTRDFRNYGYTF.

This clone was found a few times. The chain carries TRBV28 and TRBJ1-5; a weak D match, TRBD1 (5 bases). The V end lost 7 bases, the J end lost 0 bases, and 13 bases lay between the germline ends. This CDR3 has 15 amino acids. The V gene's germline CDR1 is MDHEN and CDR2 SYDVKM. DNA for the CDR3: TGTGCCAGCACCGGGGGGTCGCGTAGCAATCAGCCCCAGCATTTT. It translates to CASTGGSRSNQPQHF.

This clone has only one observation. This chain uses TRBV2 with TRBJ2-7, with D perhaps TRBD1 or TRBD2 (5 bases each). Per the germline V gene, CDR1 is SNHLY and CDR2 is FYNNEI. The CDR3 is 14 residues long. The germline V and J ends were trimmed by 4 bases and 3 bases, with 13 bases remaining between them. CDR3 protein: CASSVGRDGYEQYF. The CDR3 region has the DNA TGTGCCAGCAGTGTTGGTAGGGACGGCTACGAGCAGTACTTC. The full variable domain, in which reference TRBV2 and TRBJ2-7 provide the parts outside the CDR3, is EPEVTQTPSHQVTQMGQEVILRCVPISNHLYFYWYRQILGQKVEFLVSFYNNEISEKSEIFDDQFSVERPDGSNFTLKIRSTKLEDSAMYFCASSVGRDGYEQYFGPGTRLTVT.

This clone was seen only a few times. The CDR3 DNA sequence: TGTGCCAGCAGCCAAGATAGAACTAGCCCGATGAATGAGCAGTTCTTC. Its protein product is CASSQDRTSPMNEQFF. This chain links TRBV3-1 (or the pseudogene TRBV3-2) with TRBJ2-1; D is possibly TRBD2 (6 bases). CDR1 and CDR2 from the germline V gene are LGHDT and YNNKEL (reference sequence). V was shortened by 0 bases and J by 7 bases, with 16 bases between the two germline ends. This CDR3 has 16 residues.

The chain uses TRBV30 and TRBJ2-1; D may be TRBD2 (6 bases). V was trimmed by 2 bases and J by 4 bases, leaving 12 bases between them. The CDR3 consists of 14 residues. Germline V gene sequence: CDR1 GTSNPN, CDR2 SVGIG (reference sequence). The DNA for the CDR3 is TGTGCCTGGAGTTTTGGGGGGATATACAATGAGCAGTTCTTC. It translates to CAWSFGGIYNEQFF.